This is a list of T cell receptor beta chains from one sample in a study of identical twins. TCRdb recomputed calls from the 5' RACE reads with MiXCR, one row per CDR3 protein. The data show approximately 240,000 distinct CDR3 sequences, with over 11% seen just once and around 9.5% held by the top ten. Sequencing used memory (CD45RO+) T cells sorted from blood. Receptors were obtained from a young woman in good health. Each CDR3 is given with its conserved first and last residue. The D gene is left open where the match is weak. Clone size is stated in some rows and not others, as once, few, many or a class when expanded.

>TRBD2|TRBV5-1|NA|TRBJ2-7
TGCGCCAGCAGCTTCGGGACTAGCGGGGGTCTCCACGAGCAGTACTTC
CASSFGTSGGLHEQYF
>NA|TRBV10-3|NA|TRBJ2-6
TGTGCCATCAGTGAGCCTACCGTACAGGGCCTCCCCTCTGGGGCCAACGTCCTGACTTTC
CAISEPTVQGLPSGANVLTF
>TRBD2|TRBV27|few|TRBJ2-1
TGTGCCAGCAGTGGAACTAGCGGGAGGACATACAATGAGCAGTTCTTC
CASSGTSGRTYNEQFF
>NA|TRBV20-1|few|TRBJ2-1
TGCAGTGCTAGCGGGAGATCTGGGGAGCAGTTCTTC
CSASGRSGEQFF
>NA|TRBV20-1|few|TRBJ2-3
TGCAGTGCTAGAGATCCGGCAGGGCGGGCAGATACGCAGTATTTT
CSARDPAGRADTQYF
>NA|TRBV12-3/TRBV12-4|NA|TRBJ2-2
TGTGCCAGCAGTTTAGGAGGGGGGACCACCGGGGAGCTGTTTTTT
CASSLGGGTTGELFF
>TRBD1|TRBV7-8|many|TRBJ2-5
TGTGCCAGCAGCTTACAGGGGGCAGTTCAAGAGACCCAGTACTTC
CASSLQGAVQETQYF
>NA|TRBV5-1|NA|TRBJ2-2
TGCGCCAGCAGCTTGGGACAGTTGAACACCGGGGAGCTGTTTTTT
CASSLGQLNTGELFF
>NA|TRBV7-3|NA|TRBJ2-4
TGTGCCAGCAGCTCAGGATCCGCGGGGAACATTCAGTACTTC
CASSSGSAGNIQYF
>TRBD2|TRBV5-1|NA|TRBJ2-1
TGCGCCAGCAGCACCGGGACTAGCGGAAAGCAGTTCTTC
CASSTGTSGKQFF
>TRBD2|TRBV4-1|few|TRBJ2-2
TGCGCCAGCACCCGCGGGACTAGCATGACCGGGGAGCTGTTTTTT
CASTRGTSMTGELFF
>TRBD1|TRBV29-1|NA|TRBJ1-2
TGCAGCGTTGAAGAATATAGGACAGGGGGCAGGGGCTACACCTTC
CSVEEYRTGGRGYTF
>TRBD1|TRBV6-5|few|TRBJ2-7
TGTGCCAGCAGTTATTACAGGGGGTCCCACGAGCAGTACTTC
CASSYYRGSHEQYF
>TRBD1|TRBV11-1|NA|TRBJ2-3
TGTGCCAGCAGCTTAGGTGTGGGACAGGGAATGAGAACAGATACGCAGTATTTT
CASSLGVGQGMRTDTQYF
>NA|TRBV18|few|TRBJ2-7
TGTGCCAGCTCACCCAGTGGCGTTCCCGCTTACGAGCAGTACTTC
CASSPSGVPAYEQYF
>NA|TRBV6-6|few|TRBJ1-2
TGTGCCAGCAGTTACGCTGATAACTATGGCTACACCTTC
CASSYADNYGYTF
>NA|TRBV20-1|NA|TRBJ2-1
TGCAGTGCTAGAGATGGCGGGAGACAGGAGGAGCAGTTCTTC
CSARDGGRQEEQFF
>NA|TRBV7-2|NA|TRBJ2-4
TGTGCCAGCAGAACAGGGAACATTCAGTACTTC
CASRTGNIQYF
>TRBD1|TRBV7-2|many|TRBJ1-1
TGTGCCAGCAGCCCCTCGGGACAGGGAATTACTGAAGCTTTCTTT
CASSPSGQGITEAFF
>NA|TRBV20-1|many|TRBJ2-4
TGCAGTGCGGGAGAAAACATTCAGTACTTC
CSAGENIQYF
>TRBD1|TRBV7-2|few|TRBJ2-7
TGTGCCAGCAGCCGGGACAGGGGGGAATACGAGCAGTACTTC
CASSRDRGEYEQYF
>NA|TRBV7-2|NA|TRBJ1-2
TGTGCCAGCAGCCCAACCCCCGGACAGCGATCCTATGGCTACACCTTC
CASSPTPGQRSYGYTF
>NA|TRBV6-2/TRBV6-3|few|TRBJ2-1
TGTGCCAGCAGTTACCGGGAGTACAATGAGCAGTTCTTC
CASSYREYNEQFF
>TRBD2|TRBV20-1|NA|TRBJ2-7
TGCAGTGCTCAGGGTATAGCGGGAGTAGGGACCTACGAGCAGTACTTC
CSAQGIAGVGTYEQYF
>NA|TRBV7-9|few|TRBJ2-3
TGTGCCAGCAGCTTAATGAGGGCAGATACGCAGTATTTT
CASSLMRADTQYF
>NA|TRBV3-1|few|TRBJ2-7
TGTGCCAGCAGCCTCCGGGTCACTCGCAAGCAGTACTTC
CASSLRVTRKQYF
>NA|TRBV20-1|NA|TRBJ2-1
TGCAGTGCTAGAGATTCTCGCGGACAGTACAATGAGCAGTTCTTC
CSARDSRGQYNEQFF
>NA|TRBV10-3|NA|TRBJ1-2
TGTGCCATTTCGAAAATTTACTCCCAGCACGGCTACACCTTC
CAISKIYSQHGYTF
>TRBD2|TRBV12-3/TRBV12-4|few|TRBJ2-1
TGTGCCAGCAGTTTGAGGACTAGCGGGGGCCCTAATGAGCAGTTCTTC
CASSLRTSGGPNEQFF
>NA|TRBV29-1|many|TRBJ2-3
TGCAGCGCCTTTTGGGGGAAGGCAGATACGCAGTATTTT
CSAFWGKADTQYF
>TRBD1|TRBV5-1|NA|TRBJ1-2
TGCGCCAGCAGCTACTCAGAAGGGGACAGTCTCCCCACCTACTATGGCTACACCTTC
CASSYSEGDSLPTYYGYTF
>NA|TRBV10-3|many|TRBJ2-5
TGTGCCAGCAAGGTTGGGGGAGGAGAGACCCAGTACTTC
CASKVGGGETQYF
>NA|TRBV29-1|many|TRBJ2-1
TGCAGCGTTGTCTTTGGGGGCAATGAGCAGTTCTTC
CSVVFGGNEQFF
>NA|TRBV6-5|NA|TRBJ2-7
TGTGCCAGCAGTTACTCTGCATGGGGGGCCTACGAGCAGTACTTC
CASSYSAWGAYEQYF
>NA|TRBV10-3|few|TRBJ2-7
TGTGCCATCAGATCAGGGCCCTCCTACGAGCAGTACTTC
CAIRSGPSYEQYF
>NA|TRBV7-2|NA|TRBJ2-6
TGTGCCAGCAGCTCGGTCGGGGGGCAGGGGGTCCTGACTTTC
CASSSVGGQGVLTF
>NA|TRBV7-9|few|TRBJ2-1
TGTGCCAGCAGCATCGGACAGAACAATGAGCAGTTCTTC
CASSIGQNNEQFF
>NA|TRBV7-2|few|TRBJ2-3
TGTGCCAGCAGCTTTATGTATACGGATACGCCCTATTTT
CASSFMYTDTPYF
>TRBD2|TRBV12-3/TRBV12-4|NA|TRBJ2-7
TGTGCCAGCAGGGGCCAACTAGCGGGATCCTACGAGCAGTACTTC
CASRGQLAGSYEQYF
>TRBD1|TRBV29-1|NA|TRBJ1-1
TGCAGCGTGATGACAGGGATGAACACTGAAGCTTTCTTT
CSVMTGMNTEAFF
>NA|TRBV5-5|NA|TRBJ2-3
TGTGCCAGCAGCTTGGTATCTGCGGGTCCCGTTAGGACAGATACGCAGTATTTT
CASSLVSAGPVRTDTQYF
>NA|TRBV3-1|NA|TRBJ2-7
TGTGCCAGCAGCCAGAGGGGTATCAACGAGCAGTACTTC
CASSQRGINEQYF
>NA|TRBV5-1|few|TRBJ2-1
TGCGCCAGCAGCTTGGGACTCAACGCCTACAATGAGCAGTTCTTC
CASSLGLNAYNEQFF
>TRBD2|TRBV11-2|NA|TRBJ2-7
TGTGCCAGCAGCTTATCCGGGACTAGCGGGAGTCTGCGGGCCGAGCAGTACTTC
CASSLSGTSGSLRAEQYF
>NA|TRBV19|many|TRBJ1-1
TGTGCCAGTACCCACGGGGTAACGAACACTGAAGCTTTCTTT
CASTHGVTNTEAFF
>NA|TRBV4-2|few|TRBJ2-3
TGTGCCAGCAGCCGGACTCCCGTGGGGGCAACAGATACGCAGTATTTT
CASSRTPVGATDTQYF
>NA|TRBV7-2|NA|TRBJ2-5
TGTGCCAGCAGCTTACGGGACCAAGAGACCCAGTACTTC
CASSLRDQETQYF
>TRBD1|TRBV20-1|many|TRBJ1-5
TGCAGTGCCCAACTAGCGGGGGACAGGGGACATCAGCCCCAGCATTTT
CSAQLAGDRGHQPQHF
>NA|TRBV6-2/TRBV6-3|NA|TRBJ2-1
TGTGCCAGCAGTTACTCGAGTCCTAGGGTTGGTGAGCAGTTCTTC
CASSYSSPRVGEQFF
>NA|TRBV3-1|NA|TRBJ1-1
TGTGCCAGCAGCCAACTGGGGTCTCCTGAAGCTTTCTTT
CASSQLGSPEAFF
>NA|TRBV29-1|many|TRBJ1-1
TGCAGCGTTGATTCGGGGACGGGAAACACTGAAGCTTTCTTT
CSVDSGTGNTEAFF
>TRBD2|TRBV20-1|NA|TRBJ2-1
TGCAGTGCTGTTCCCGGACTAGCGGGCTTTGATGAGCAGTTCTTC
CSAVPGLAGFDEQFF
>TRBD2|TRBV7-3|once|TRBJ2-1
TGTGCCAGCAGCCCCAAGACTAGCGGTCTATCGGAGCAGTTCTTC
CASSPKTSGLSEQFF
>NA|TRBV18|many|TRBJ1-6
TGTGCCAGCTCACCGCAACCAGGGGAATCCTATAATTCACCCCTCCACTTT
CASSPQPGESYNSPLHF
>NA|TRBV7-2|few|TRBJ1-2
TGTGCCAGCAGCCGCACTGTTAACTATGGCTACACCTTC
CASSRTVNYGYTF
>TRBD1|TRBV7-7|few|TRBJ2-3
TGTGCTAGCAGCACAGGGGTGGCGGATACGCAGTATTTT
CASSTGVADTQYF
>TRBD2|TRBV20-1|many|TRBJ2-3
TGCAGTGCTAGGGGACTAGCGGGAGGGGTAGATACGCAGTATTTT
CSARGLAGGVDTQYF
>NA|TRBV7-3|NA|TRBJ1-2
TGTGCCAGCAGCTTAAACGGGGACGGACCTAACTATGGCTACACCTTC
CASSLNGDGPNYGYTF
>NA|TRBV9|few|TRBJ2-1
TGTGCCAGCAGCACGGGACTTTACAATGAGCAGTTCTTC
CASSTGLYNEQFF
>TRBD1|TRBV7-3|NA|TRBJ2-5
TGTGCCAGCAGCATAACAGGGGCTAGGGAGACCCAGTACTTC
CASSITGARETQYF